The clone carrying this TCR beta chain was seen at least ten times. Antigen unknown. Sequencing relied on a cDNA template that was reverse transcribed from extracted RNA. Data came from immunoSEQ multiplex PCR; TCRdb stores just in-frame clones and leaves some out. The data contain over 95,000 clones, roughly 64% of them singletons. The data derive from a study of CD8+ T cells in alopecia areata. Study details: Patients in the treated group were given tofacitinib by mouth, 5 to 10 mg twice a day. General observations from the study: Tofacitinib did not eliminate many expanded lesional clones from scalp or blood.

The V segment lost 1 base and the J segment 8 bases; nucleotides outside the gene matches: 6. CDR1 and CDR2 (germline): MDHEN, SYDVKM. The CDR3 length is 15 residues. The treatment: oral pan-JAK inhibitor, 5-10 mg twice daily. Peripheral blood samples and lesional scalp punch biopsies were obtained from alopecia areata patients. The sample consisted of CD8+ T cells sorted from blood, taken at week 4, from a patient treated with tofacitinib. The clonotype was recovered from a human donor with alopecia areata. The chain has TRBV28 and TRBJ2-1; TRBD2 aligns across 9 bases. The CDR3 loop reads CASSLSGSGSDEQFF. The CDR3 region has the DNA TGTGCCAGCAGTTTATCAGGTAGCGGGAGCGATGAGCAGTTCTTC.